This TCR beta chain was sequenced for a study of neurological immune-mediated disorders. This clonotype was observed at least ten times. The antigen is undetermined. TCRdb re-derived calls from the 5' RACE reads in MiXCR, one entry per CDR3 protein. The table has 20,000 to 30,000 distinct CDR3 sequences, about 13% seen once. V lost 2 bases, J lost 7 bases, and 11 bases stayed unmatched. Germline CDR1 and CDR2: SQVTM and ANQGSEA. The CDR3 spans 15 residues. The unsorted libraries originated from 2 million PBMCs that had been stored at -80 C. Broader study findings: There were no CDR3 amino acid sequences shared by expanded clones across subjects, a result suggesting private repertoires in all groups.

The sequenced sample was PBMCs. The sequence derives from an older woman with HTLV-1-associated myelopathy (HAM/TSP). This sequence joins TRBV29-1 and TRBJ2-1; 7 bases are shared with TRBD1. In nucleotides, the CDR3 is TGCAGCGTTGAAAAAGAGGGGGCAGGGACGAATGAGCAGTTCTTC. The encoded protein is CSVEKEGAGTNEQFF.